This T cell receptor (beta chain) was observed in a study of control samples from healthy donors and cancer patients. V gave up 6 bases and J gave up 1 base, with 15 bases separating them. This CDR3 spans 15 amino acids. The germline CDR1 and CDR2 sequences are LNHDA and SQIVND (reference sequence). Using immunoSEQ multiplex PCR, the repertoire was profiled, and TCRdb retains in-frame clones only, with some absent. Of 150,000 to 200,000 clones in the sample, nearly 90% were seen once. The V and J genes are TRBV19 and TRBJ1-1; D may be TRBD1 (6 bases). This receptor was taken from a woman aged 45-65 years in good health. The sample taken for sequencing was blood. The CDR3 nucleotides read TGTGCCAGTAGAACAGGGTTCGGAGCGAACACTGAAGCTTTCTTT. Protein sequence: CASRTGFGANTEAFF.